These 20 T cell receptor beta chains share one sample of origin, sequenced in a study of blood T cell repertoires in COVID-19. Libraries were prepared by immunoSEQ multiplex PCR; TCRdb keeps only in-frame clonotypes and omits some of them. Of approximately 380,000 clones listed, 85% were seen once; the top ten hold around 3.4%. Sequences were obtained from peripheral blood. The source is a woman in her late teens or twenties with acute or convalescent COVID-19.

The rearrangement joins TRBV27 to TRBJ1-2; the match to TRBD1 covers 7 bases. The CDR3 is 14 residues long. CDR1 and CDR2 (germline): MNHEY, SMNVEV (reference sequence). V gave up 5 bases and J gave up 2 bases; unmatched junction bases: 5. As DNA, the CDR3 is TGTGCCAGCAGTCCCCTGGGACAGAACTATGGCTACACCTTC. Protein sequence: CASSPLGQNYGYTF.

This clone was found once. The chain recombines TRBV12-2 with TRBJ1-1; the table's D call, TRBD1, has no DNA check behind it. TRBV12-2 is recorded as a pseudogene. The length of the CDR3 is 18 residues. CDR3 in amino acids: CASRLALRDREFLTEAFF. The CDR3 nucleotides are TGTGCAAGTCGCTTAGCCCTCCGGGACAGGGAATTTTTGACTGAAGCTTTCTTT.

This clone was seen more than once but under ten times. This chain uses TRBV21-1 with TRBJ2-7; the table gives TRBD1 as D, unverified against the DNA. TRBV21-1 is listed as a pseudogene. The CDR3 totals 14 residues. CDR3 amino acids: CASSKGSDRDEQYF. Here the CDR3 DNA reads TGTGCCAGCAGCAAAGGATCAGACAGGGACGAGCAGTACTTC.

The chain uses TRBV30 and TRBJ1-1; D gene uncertain. This CDR3 comprises 11 residues. V shed 3 bases and J shed 4 bases, with 6 bases lying between them. Per the germline V gene, CDR1 is GTSNPN and CDR2 is SVGIG (reference sequence). CDR3 nucleotide sequence: TGTGCCTGGAGCCTAGGCACTGAAGCTTTCTTT. Translation: CAWSLGTEAFF.

This chain joins TRBV6-6 and TRBJ1-1; D is uncertain. V dropped 11 bases and J dropped 5 bases, with 15 bases sitting between them. CDR1 and CDR2 from the germline V gene are MNHNY and SVGAGI (reference sequence). The CDR3 runs to 12 residues. CDR3 DNA sequence: TGTGCCGTAGGTGAGGGCGAGACTGAAGCTTTCTTT. Translating gives CAVGEGETEAFF.

The DNA for the CDR3 is TGTGCCAGCAGTTATTCCAGGGAATTTTTCTCTGAAGCTTTCTTT. Translating gives CASSYSREFFSEAFF. The gene calls are TRBV28 and TRBJ1-1, with D perhaps matching TRBD1 (5 bases). Germline-derived CDR1 and CDR2 are MDHEN and SYDVKM. Trimming stripped 4 bases from V and 6 bases from J, with 18 bases between. The length of the CDR3 is 15 residues.

The gene calls are TRBV27 and TRBJ1-4; D not resolved. The CDR3 spans 15 residues. V lost 3 bases, J lost 7 bases, and 15 bases lay in between. Germline CDR1 is MNHEY and CDR2 is SMNVEV (reference sequence). The CDR3 protein is CASSFGPGLGEKLFF. CDR3 coding DNA: TGTGCCAGCAGTTTCGGACCGGGATTGGGTGAAAAACTGTTTTTT.

DNA of the CDR3: TGTGCCAGCAGCGATCTCAGGGGAGCCAAAAACATTCAGTACTTC. This encodes CASSDLRGAKNIQYF. The chain joins TRBV9 to TRBJ2-4, with D possibly matching TRBD1 (6 bases). Germline lookup yields CDR1 SGDLS and CDR2 YYNGEE. Trimming took 3 bases from V and 0 from J, leaving 10 bases between them. The CDR3 is made up of 15 amino acids.

The chain uses TRBV7-8 and TRBJ2-5; TRBD1 matches at 8 bases. CDR1 and CDR2 (germline): SGHVS, FQNEAQ. The V gene end was trimmed by 5 bases and the J gene end by 4 bases; junction bases not matched to a gene: 3. This CDR3 has 13 residues. CDR3 in DNA: TGTGCCAGCAGCCGGGACAGGAGAGAGACCCAGTACTTC. It translates to CASSRDRRETQYF.

This chain uses TRBV9 with TRBJ2-3; possible D gene TRBD1, 5 bases. V was pared by 3 bases and J by 4 bases, with 15 bases between. This CDR3 spans 15 amino acids. The germline gives CDR1 SGDLS, CDR2 YYNGEE. The CDR3 DNA sequence: TGTGCCAGCAGCGCCCCCAGGGCAGGAGCAGATACGCAGTATTTT. It encodes CASSAPRAGADTQYF.

The chain uses TRBV6-5 and TRBJ1-2, with TRBD1 as a possible D gene (6 bases). The germline gives CDR1 MNHEY, CDR2 SVGAGI. The CDR3 loop spans 14 amino acids. V was clipped by 5 bases and J by 4 bases, with 14 bases between them. Written as DNA, the CDR3 is TGTGCCAGCAGTCAGCGGACAGAGGGCTATGGCTACACCTTC. This translates into CASSQRTEGYGYTF.

The rearrangement links TRBV9 to TRBJ1-5; possibly TRBD1 for D (5 bases). The CDR3 extends over 11 amino acids. Germline loops: CDR1 SGDLS, CDR2 YYNGEE. The V gene lost 7 bases and the J gene lost 4 bases, with 6 bases spanning the gap. DNA of the CDR3: TGTGCCAGCGGGACTAATCAGCCCCAGCATTTT. Translated, it gives CASGTNQPQHF. The full variable domain, rest sourced from reference TRBV9 and TRBJ1-5, is DSGVTQTPKHLITATGQRVTLRCSPRSGDLSVYWYQQSLDQGLQFLIQYYNGEERAKGNILERFSAQQFPDLHSELNLSSLELGDSALYFCASGTNQPQHFGDGTRLSIL.

This chain connects TRBV28 to TRBJ1-5; a weak D match, TRBD1 (5 bases). The germline V gene encodes CDR1 MDHEN and CDR2 SYDVKM. The CDR3 consists of 14 residues. V shed 2 bases and J shed 5 bases, with 10 bases lying between them. The CDR3 nucleotides read TGTGCCAGCAGTTTACTATCGGGGGATCAGCCCCAGCATTTT. It specifies CASSLLSGDQPQHF. The full variable domain, completed using reference TRBV28 and TRBJ1-5, is DVKVTQSSRYLVKRTGEKVFLECVQDMDHENMFWYRQDPGLGLRLIYFSYDVKMKEKGDIPEGYSVSREKKERFSLILESASTNQTSMYLCASSLLSGDQPQHFGDGTRLSIL.

The rearrangement links TRBV6-5 to TRBJ2-7, with TRBD1 matching 8 bases. The J segment lost 4 bases and the V segment lost 6 bases, leaving 8 bases of the junction unmatched. This CDR3 has 14 residues. In germline, CDR1 is MNHEY, CDR2 SVGAGI. CDR3 nucleotide sequence: TGTGCCAGCAGACCCGGGACAGGAGTTTACGAGCAGTACTTC. This sequence encodes CASRPGTGVYEQYF.

This clone was observed a handful of times. This chain joins TRBV9 and TRBJ2-5; maybe TRBD2 (9 bases). The CDR3 extends over 17 amino acids. Trimming pared 0 bases from V and 5 bases from J, leaving 20 bases between. Germline V gives CDR1 SGDLS, CDR2 YYNGEE. CDR3: CASSVGSSGTGLETQYF. CDR3 in DNA: TGTGCCAGCAGCGTAGGCTCTAGCGGGACAGGTTTGGAGACCCAGTACTTC.

This CDR3 reads CASSLKSGVEQFF. The CDR3 DNA follows: TGTGCCAGCAGTTTAAAATCGGGGGTAGAGCAGTTCTTC. The chain combines TRBV12-3 or TRBV12-4 with TRBJ2-1; possibly TRBD2 for D (6 bases). The V end was cut by 2 bases, the J end by 10 bases, with 12 bases between. The CDR3 is 13 residues long.

The chain joins TRBV24-1 to TRBJ1-1; D ambiguous. V was cut by 9 bases and J by 0 bases, with 4 bases left in between. The CDR3 runs 11 residues. The V gene's germline CDR1 is KGHDR and CDR2 SFDVKD. The CDR3 reads CATSLNTEAFF. The DNA of the CDR3 is TGTGCCACCTCCTTGAACACTGAAGCTTTCTTT.

The chain joins TRBV3-1 (or the pseudogene TRBV3-2) to TRBJ2-2; D uncertain. V shed 5 bases and J shed 3 bases, with 13 bases lying between them. CDR3 size: 15 residues. Germline CDR1 LGHDT, CDR2 YNNKEL (reference sequence). The CDR3 here is CASSKAQEDTGELFF. As DNA, the CDR3 is TGTGCCAGCAGCAAAGCCCAAGAGGACACCGGGGAGCTGTTTTTT.

This chain joins TRBV7-3 and TRBJ1-1, with a possible D match to TRBD1 (5 bases). The CDR3 sequence is 13 residues long. Germline-derived CDR1 and CDR2 are SGHTA and FQGTGA. V dropped 5 bases and J dropped 3 bases, with 10 bases sitting between them. This CDR3 is CASSLLQDTEAFF. The CDR3 DNA follows: TGTGCCAGCAGCCTACTACAGGACACTGAAGCTTTCTTT.

The chain combines TRBV9 with TRBJ2-7, with 10 nucleotides matching TRBD1. The V and J ends lost 3 bases and 1 base, in that order; junction bases with no gene match: 7. This CDR3 contains 16 residues. Germline V gene data show CDR1 as SGDLS and CDR2 as YYNGEE. Here the CDR3 reads CASSAGQGGFSYEQYF. The CDR3 DNA reads TGTGCCAGCAGCGCCGGACAGGGGGGTTTTTCCTACGAGCAGTACTTC.